The 19 T cell receptor beta chains below come from one sample, sequenced in a study of cytomegalovirus exposure and HLA in healthy donors. Primers: 60 Vbeta forward and 13 Jbeta reverse. Only in-frame clones appear in the TCRdb table, and some are missing; sequencing was by immunoSEQ multiplex PCR. The sample yields around 200,000 clones, 70% to 75% seen once. The sequencing input was PBMCs. The receptor source for this set is a man aged 30 to 39 in good health and CMV-seropositive.

The chain recombines TRBV5-4 with TRBJ1-3; no reliable D call. CDR3 size: 13 residues. V lost 1 base, J lost 4 bases, and 6 bases lay in between. Germline V gene sequence: CDR1 SGHNT, CDR2 YYREEE (reference sequence). The chain's CDR3 is CASSLFGGNTIYF. CDR3 DNA sequence: TGTGCCAGCAGCTTGTTCGGGGGAAACACCATATATTTT.

The rearrangement joins TRBV13 to TRBJ2-5; weak D call: TRBD1 (5 bases). The J call is in doubt because the DNA end fits TRBJ2-7 better. The CDR3 spans 15 residues. CDR1 and CDR2 from the germline V gene are PRHDT and FYEKMQ (reference sequence). The DNA of the CDR3 is TGTGCCAGCAGCCCAGAACAGGTCCCCTCCTACGAGCAGTACTTC. This sequence encodes CASSPEQVPSYEQYF.

V is TRBV5-4 and J is TRBJ1-2; 8 bases match TRBD1. With V trimmed by 5 bases and J by 7 bases, 19 bases remained unmatched. The CDR3 has 17 amino acids. Germline CDR1 and CDR2: SGHNT and YYREEE (reference sequence). The CDR3 protein is CASRSARDRSSLRGYTF. The CDR3 DNA follows: TGTGCCAGCAGGTCTGCCAGGGACAGGAGCTCTCTGCGTGGCTACACCTTC.

J is TRBJ2-7 and V is TRBV28; 11 bases are a match to TRBD2. CDR1 and CDR2 (germline): MDHEN, SYDVKM. The CDR3 spans 14 residues. V was pared by 3 bases and J by 5 bases, with 3 bases of the junction left unmatched. The CDR3 DNA sequence: TGTGCCAGCAGTTTCGGGACTAGCGGTAACGAGCAGTACTTC. It yields the protein CASSFGTSGNEQYF.

The V gene is TRBV4-3, the J gene TRBJ2-3; D unclear. The CDR3 is 13 amino acids. Trimming cost V 1 base and J 3 bases, with 5 bases left between them. The germline gives CDR1 LGHNA, CDR2 YSLEER. This CDR3 is CASSQVLTDTQYF. As DNA, the CDR3 is TGCGCCAGCAGCCAAGTATTAACAGATACGCAGTATTTT.

The V and J genes are TRBV4-3 and TRBJ2-7, with D possibly being TRBD2 (6 bases). The CDR3 loop spans 14 amino acids. Deletions cut 4 bases from V and 2 bases from J, with 12 bases between. CDR1 is LGHNA, CDR2 YSLEER, per germline. Here the CDR3 reads CASSPGAGAYEQYF. The CDR3 region has the DNA TGCGCCAGCAGCCCGGGAGCGGGCGCCTACGAGCAGTACTTC.

The chain recombines TRBV18 with TRBJ1-4; 7 bases align to TRBD1. The CDR3 consists of 14 residues. With V trimmed by 3 bases and J by 5 bases, 3 bases remained unmatched. CDR1 and CDR2 (germline): KGHSH, LQKENI. CDR3 coding DNA: TGTGCCAGCTCACCTGGGACAGTAAATGAAAAACTGTTTTTT. Protein: CASSPGTVNEKLFF.

V usage is TRBV15 and J usage is TRBJ2-1, with TRBD2 matching over 7 bases. Germline V CDR1 and CDR2: LNHNV, YYDKDF (reference sequence). CDR3 length: 16 residues. V dropped 3 bases and J dropped 4; count of bases not matched to a gene: 9. The CDR3 loop is CATSRKGRGWYNEQFF. The CDR3, as DNA: TGTGCCACCAGCAGGAAGGGGCGGGGGTGGTACAATGAGCAGTTCTTC.

The V gene is TRBV11-3, the J gene TRBJ2-2; maybe TRBD2 (6 bases). This CDR3 comprises 17 residues. Trimming shortened V by 4 bases and J by 1 base, and 16 bases separated the two germline ends. The germline CDR1 and CDR2 sequences are SGHNT and YENEEA. This chain's CDR3 is CASSSLGVAENTGELFF. CDR3 DNA sequence: TGTGCCAGCAGCTCCCTAGGAGTAGCGGAGAACACCGGGGAGCTGTTTTTT.

J is TRBJ2-2 and V is TRBV25-1, with D unresolved. V lost 1 base, J lost 1 base, and 4 bases lay in between. CDR3 length: 14 amino acids. In germline, CDR1 is MGHDK, CDR2 SYGVNS. CDR3 sequence: CASSELQNTGELFF. In DNA, the CDR3 is TGTGCCAGCAGTGAATTACAGAACACCGGGGAGCTGTTTTTT.

This clone has just a few counts. The rearrangement joins TRBV7-2 to TRBJ1-2; 8 nucleotides line up with TRBD1. Germline assignment: CDR1 SGHTA and CDR2 FQGNSA. The CDR3 consists of 14 residues. Unmatched junction bases numbered 8, after V lost 5 bases and J lost 6 bases. For the CDR3, the DNA is TGTGCCAGCAGCACCGGCCCAGGGGGCCATGGCTACACCTTC. This encodes CASSTGPGGHGYTF.

The table lists this clone with a few counts. This rearrangement joins TRBV7-3 to TRBJ2-3, with D possibly matching TRBD1 (6 bases). V gave up 5 bases and J gave up 2 bases, with 23 bases separating them. From germline, CDR1 is SGHTA and CDR2 FQGTGA. The CDR3 is made up of 18 amino acids. CDR3 DNA sequence: TGTGCCAGCAGCATCCTAGGCCCCCGAGACAGGTACACAGATACGCAGTATTTT. Its translation: CASSILGPRDRYTDTQYF.

This clone is a singleton in its sample. The chain uses TRBV19 and TRBJ2-4; 7 bases align to TRBD2. The CDR3 is made up of 16 amino acids. The V segment lost 5 bases and the J segment 2 bases; nucleotides outside the gene matches: 9. Germline lookup yields CDR1 LNHDA and CDR2 SQIVND (reference sequence). The CDR3 bases are TGTGCCAGTAGTTTGGGGCTAGCGGCCACCAAAAACATTCAGTACTTC. The encoded protein is CASSLGLAATKNIQYF.

Points on this clone: The same CDR3 arises from other DNA sequences in this sample as well. The chain carries TRBV7-2 and TRBJ2-5; 11 bases match TRBD2. Germline CDR1 is SGHTA and CDR2 is FQGNSA. The CDR3 has 17 amino acids. Losses at the gene ends were 1 base for V and 3 bases for J; bases not matched to a gene: 7. This chain's CDR3 is CASSLVSGTSGKETQYF. The CDR3 bases are TGTGCCAGCAGCTTAGTCAGCGGGACTAGCGGAAAAGAGACCCAGTACTTC.

This chain joins TRBV7-8 and TRBJ2-3; 9 bases align to TRBD1. V shed 4 bases, J shed 14 bases, and the junction held 13 bases outside the gene matches. CDR3 length equals 14 residues. From germline, CDR1 is SGHVS and CDR2 FQNEAQ. DNA for the CDR3: TGTGCCAGCAGCTCCACGTCGGCCCGGGACAGGGCGTATTTT. Amino acid sequence: CASSSTSARDRAYF. The whole variable domain, filled in from reference TRBV7-8 and TRBJ2-3, reads GAGVSQSPRYKVAKRGQDVALRCDPISGHVSLFWYQQALGQGPEFLTYFQNEAQLDKSGLPSDRFFAERPEGSVSTLKIQRTQQEDSAVYLCASSSTSARDRAYFGPGTRLTVL.

The chain uses TRBV6-5 and TRBJ2-1; 13 nucleotides match TRBD2. Germline loops: CDR1 MNHEY, CDR2 SVGAGI. V shed 10 bases, J shed 4 bases, and the junction held 4 bases outside the gene matches. The length of the CDR3 is 14 residues. CDR3 sequence (DNA): TGTGCCACCCAGGGACTAGCGGGATACAATGAGCAGTTCTTC. Encoded protein: CATQGLAGYNEQFF.

This chain uses TRBV27 with TRBJ2-7, with unresolved D. This CDR3 region has 14 residues. Germline lookup yields CDR1 MNHEY and CDR2 SMNVEV (reference sequence). Deletions cut 5 bases from V and 4 bases from J, with 15 bases between. The CDR3 region has the DNA TGTGCCAGCAGTCTCCTTTCCGGTCGGTACGAGCAGTACTTC. It encodes CASSLLSGRYEQYF.

The chain links TRBV28 to TRBJ1-5, with 8 bases matching TRBD1. The germline V gene encodes CDR1 MDHEN and CDR2 SYDVKM. V shed 4 bases and J 5 bases; nucleotides not matched to a gene: 4. The CDR3 has 14 residues. The CDR3 bases are TGTGCCAGCAGTTCCTTGACAGGGGATCAGCCCCAGCATTTT. It translates to CASSSLTGDQPQHF.

The chain recombines TRBV7-2 with TRBJ2-6; 8 bases are shared with TRBD2. V lost 2 bases, J lost 2 bases, and 8 bases stayed unmatched. The length of the CDR3 is 18 residues. Germline assignment: CDR1 SGHTA and CDR2 FQGNSA. The CDR3: CASSLRAGASAGANVLTF. CDR3 nucleotides: TGTGCCAGCAGCTTAAGAGCGGGGGCAAGCGCTGGGGCCAACGTCCTGACTTTC.